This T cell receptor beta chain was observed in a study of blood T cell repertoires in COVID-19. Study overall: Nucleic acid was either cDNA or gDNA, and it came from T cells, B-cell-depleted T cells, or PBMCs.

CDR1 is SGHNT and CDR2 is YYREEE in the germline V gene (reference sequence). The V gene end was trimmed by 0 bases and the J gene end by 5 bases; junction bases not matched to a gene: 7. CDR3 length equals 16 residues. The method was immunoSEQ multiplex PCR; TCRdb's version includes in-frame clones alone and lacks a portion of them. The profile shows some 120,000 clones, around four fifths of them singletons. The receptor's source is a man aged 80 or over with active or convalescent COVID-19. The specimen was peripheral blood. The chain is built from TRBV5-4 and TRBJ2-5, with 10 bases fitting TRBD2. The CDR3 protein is CASSLAGSGGLETQYF. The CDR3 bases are TGTGCCAGCAGCTTGGCAGGTAGCGGGGGGTTGGAGACCCAGTACTTC.